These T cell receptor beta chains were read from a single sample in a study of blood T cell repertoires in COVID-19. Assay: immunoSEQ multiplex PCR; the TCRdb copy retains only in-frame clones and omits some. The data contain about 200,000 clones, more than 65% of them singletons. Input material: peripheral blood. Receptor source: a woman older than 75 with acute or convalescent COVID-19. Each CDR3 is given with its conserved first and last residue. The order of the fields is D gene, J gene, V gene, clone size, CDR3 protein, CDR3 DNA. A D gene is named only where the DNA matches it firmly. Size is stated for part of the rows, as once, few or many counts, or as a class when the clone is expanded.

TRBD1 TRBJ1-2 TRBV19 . CASTVQGAGGYTF TGTGCCAGTACCGTCCAGGGGGCGGGTGGCTACACCTTC
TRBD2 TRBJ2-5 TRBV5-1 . CASSPSSGRGETQYF TGCGCCAGCAGCCCGAGTAGCGGGAGGGGCGAGACCCAGTACTTC
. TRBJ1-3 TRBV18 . CASSPQSSGNTIYF TGTGCCAGCTCACCACAGAGCTCTGGAAACACCATATATTTT
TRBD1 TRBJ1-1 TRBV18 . CASSPGQTNTEAFF TGTGCCAGCTCACCGGGACAGACGAACACTGAAGCTTTCTTT
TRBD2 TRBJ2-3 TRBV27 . CATRFLAGPTDTQYF TGTGCCACTCGATTCCTAGCGGGGCCCACAGATACGCAGTATTTT
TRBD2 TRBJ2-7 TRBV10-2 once CASSRTSGSSYEQYF TGCGCCAGCAGCAGGACTAGCGGGAGCTCCTACGAGCAGTACTTC
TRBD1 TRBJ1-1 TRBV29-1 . CSVIGQGFTEAFF TGCAGCGTCATTGGACAGGGGTTCACTGAAGCTTTCTTT
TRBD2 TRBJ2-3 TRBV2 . CASSVAGGLTDTQYF TGTGCCAGCAGCGTAGCGGGAGGGTTGACAGATACGCAGTATTTT
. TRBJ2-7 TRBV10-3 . CAISESRGFYEQYF TGTGCCATCAGTGAGTCGAGGGGGTTCTACGAGCAGTACTTC
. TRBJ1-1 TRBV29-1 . CSVMRSLNTEAFF TGCAGCGTTATGAGGAGCCTGAACACTGAAGCTTTCTTT
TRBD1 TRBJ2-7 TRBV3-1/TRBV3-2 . CASSPAGQGSYEQYF TGTGCCAGCAGCCCTGCGGGACAGGGCTCCTACGAGCAGTACTTC
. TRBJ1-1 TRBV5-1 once CASSLDHLPRLGYTEAFF TGCGCCAGCAGCTTGGACCACTTGCCCAGGCTTGGGTACACTGAAGCTTTCTTT
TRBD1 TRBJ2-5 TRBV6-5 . CASRDTGGPQETQYF TGTGCCAGCAGAGATACAGGGGGCCCACAAGAGACCCAGTACTTC
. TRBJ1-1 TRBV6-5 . CASSYSGGTEAFF TGTGCCAGCAGTTACTCAGGGGGCACTGAAGCTTTCTTT
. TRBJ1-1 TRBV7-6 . CASSPRTAEAFF TGTGCCAGCAGCCCTCGGACAGCTGAAGCTTTCTTT
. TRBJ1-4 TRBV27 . CASSLRQSEDEKLFF TGTGCCAGCAGTTTAAGGCAATCGGAGGATGAAAAACTGTTTTTT
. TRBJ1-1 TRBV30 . CAWSVRGRDTEAFF TGTGCCTGGAGTGTACGCGGCAGGGACACTGAAGCTTTCTTT
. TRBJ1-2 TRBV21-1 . CASSSQTTGHVNYGYTF TGTGCCAGCAGCTCGCAAACTACAGGGCACGTTAACTATGGCTACACCTTC
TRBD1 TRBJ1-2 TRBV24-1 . CATRSSRGQGNSNYGYTF TGTGCCACCAGATCGTCACGGGGACAGGGGAATTCTAACTATGGCTACACCTTC
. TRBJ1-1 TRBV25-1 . CASSVAGRGNTEAFF TGTGCCAGCAGTGTGGCAGGGAGGGGTAACACTGAAGCTTTCTTT
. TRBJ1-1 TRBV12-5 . CASGLGHLGAEAFF TGTGCTAGTGGGCTGGGACACCTTGGCGCTGAAGCTTTCTTT
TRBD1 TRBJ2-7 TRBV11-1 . CASSLTPDRAVREQYF TGTGCCAGCAGCTTAACACCTGACAGGGCTGTCCGGGAGCAGTACTTC
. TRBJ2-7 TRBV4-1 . CASSQATGTKSSYEQYF TGCGCCAGCAGCCAGGCCACCGGGACAAAAAGCTCCTACGAGCAGTACTTC
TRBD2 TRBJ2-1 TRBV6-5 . CASSSLAGYNNEQFF TGTGCCAGCAGTTCACTAGCGGGGTACAACAATGAGCAGTTCTTC
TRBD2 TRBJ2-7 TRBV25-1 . CASSDAGGLYEQYF TGTGCCAGCAGTGACGCGGGGGGCCTCTACGAGCAGTACTTC
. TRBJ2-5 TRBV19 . CASNTGTNQETQYF TGTGCCAGTAACACCGGGACAAATCAAGAGACCCAGTACTTC
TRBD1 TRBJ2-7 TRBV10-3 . CAISRQGNYEQYF TGTGCCATCAGCCGACAGGGGAACTACGAGCAGTACTTC
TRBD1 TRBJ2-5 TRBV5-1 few CASSWMTGEQETQYF TGCGCCAGCAGCTGGATGACAGGGGAACAAGAGACCCAGTACTTC
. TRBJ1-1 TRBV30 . CAWRRGGGSPYTEAFF TGTGCCTGGCGTAGGGGCGGGGGGTCCCCTTACACTGAAGCTTTCTTT
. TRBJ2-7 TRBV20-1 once CSASRLDRSYEQYF TGCAGTGCTAGTCGGCTGGACAGATCCTACGAGCAGTACTTC
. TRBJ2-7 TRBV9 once CASSVGTTEHYEQYF TGTGCCAGCAGCGTAGGGACAACCGAGCATTACGAGCAGTACTTC
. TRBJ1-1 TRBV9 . CASSVGGGETEAFF TGTGCCAGCAGCGTAGGCGGGGGAGAGACTGAAGCTTTCTTT
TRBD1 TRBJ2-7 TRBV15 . CATSRDNVGQGGEQYF TGTGCCACCAGCAGAGATAATGTGGGACAGGGCGGCGAGCAGTACTTC
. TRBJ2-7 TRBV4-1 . CASSPQTLSYEQYF TGCGCCAGCAGCCCCCAGACACTTTCCTACGAGCAGTACTTC
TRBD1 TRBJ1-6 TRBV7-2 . CASSPDRAAYSPLHF TGTGCCAGCAGCCCCGACAGGGCGGCATATTCACCCCTCCACTTT
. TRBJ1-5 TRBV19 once CASTGGQGQPQHF TGTGCCAGTACGGGGGGGCAGGGGCAGCCCCAGCATTTT
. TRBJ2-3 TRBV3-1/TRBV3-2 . CASSHSSGPLADTQYF TGTGCCAGCAGCCATAGTAGCGGACCGCTCGCAGATACGCAGTATTTT
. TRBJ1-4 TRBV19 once CASSHRGGANEKLFF TGTGCCAGTAGCCACCGCGGGGGGGCGAATGAAAAACTGTTTTTT
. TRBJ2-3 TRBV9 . CASSVKGSTDTQYF TGTGCCAGCAGCGTTAAGGGGAGCACAGATACGCAGTATTTT
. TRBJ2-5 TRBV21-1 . CASSKVTSGRIPSRTQYF TGTGCCAGCAGCAAAGTTACTAGCGGGAGGATTCCAAGTAGGACCCAGTACTTC
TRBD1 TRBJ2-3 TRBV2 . CASSSVRTGSTDTQYF TGTGCCAGCAGCTCCGTCCGGACAGGAAGCACAGATACGCAGTATTTT
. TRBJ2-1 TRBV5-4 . CASSLDHREDEQFF TGTGCCAGCAGCTTGGACCACAGGGAAGATGAGCAGTTCTTC
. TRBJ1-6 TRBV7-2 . CASSLGRGLRSPLHF TGTGCCAGCAGCTTGGGCAGGGGTTTAAGATCACCCCTCCACTTT
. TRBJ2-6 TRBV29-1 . CSVATSSGANVLTF TGCAGCGTAGCTACTAGCTCTGGGGCCAACGTCCTGACTTTC
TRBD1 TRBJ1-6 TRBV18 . CASSAAGTGRNSPLHF TGTGCCAGCTCCGCCGCCGGGACAGGGCGGAATTCACCCCTCCACTTT
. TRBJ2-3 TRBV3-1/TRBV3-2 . CASSPLGTDTQYF TGTGCCAGCAGCCCCCTTGGCACAGATACGCAGTATTTT
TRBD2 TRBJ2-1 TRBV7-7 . CASSLVLAGANEQFF TGTGCCAGCAGCTTAGTGCTAGCGGGAGCCAATGAGCAGTTCTTC
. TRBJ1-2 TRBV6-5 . CASVRTDYGYTF TGTGCCAGCGTCCGGACAGACTATGGCTACACCTTC
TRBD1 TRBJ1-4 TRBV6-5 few CASSETGATNEKLFF TGTGCCAGCAGCGAGACAGGGGCAACTAATGAAAAACTGTTTTTT
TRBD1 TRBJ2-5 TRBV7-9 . CASSYGDRGGLETQYF TGTGCCAGCAGTTACGGGGACAGGGGAGGTTTGGAGACCCAGTACTTC
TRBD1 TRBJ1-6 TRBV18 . CASSPMTGGNSPLHF TGTGCCAGCTCCCCAATGACAGGGGGCAATTCACCCCTCCACTTT
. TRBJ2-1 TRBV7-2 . CASSPEGYNEQFF TGTGCCAGCAGCCCCGAGGGTTACAATGAGCAGTTCTTC
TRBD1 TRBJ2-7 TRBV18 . CASSPRTGGYEQYF TGTGCCAGCTCACCAAGGACAGGGGGGTACGAGCAGTACTTC
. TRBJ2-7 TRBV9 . CASSVAPTDLSYEQYF TGTGCCAGCAGCGTAGCCCCGACAGATCTCTCCTACGAGCAGTACTTC
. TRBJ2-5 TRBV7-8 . CASSLRQAFYQETQYF TGTGCCAGCAGCCTAAGACAGGCTTTTTACCAAGAGACCCAGTACTTC
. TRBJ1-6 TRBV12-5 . CASGREFSPLHF TGTGCTAGTGGCAGGGAATTTTCACCCCTCCACTTT
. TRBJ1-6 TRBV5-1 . CASSLAQTRSSYNSPLHF TGCGCCAGCAGCTTGGCCCAAACTCGGTCCTCCTATAATTCACCCCTCCACTTT